Listed here are 7 T cell receptor beta chains from one sample, sequenced in a study of shared clonotypes between healthy human individuals. CD45RO-negative, CCR7-positively selected cells formed the naive CD8 fraction, excluding terminally differentiated effector memory CD45RA+ cells. Assay used: immunoSEQ multiplex PCR; TCRdb lists only in-frame clones, some missing. The sample shows about 2.1 million clones, about 92% of them seen only once. The sequenced sample was naive CD8+ T cells from PBMCs. The receptors were gathered from a young man in good health. Some clones in this sample may be carry-over from other donors' samples.

The CDR3 loop reads CASGTLAGELFF. Written as DNA, the CDR3 is TGTGCTAGTGGGACCCTCGCCGGGGAGCTGTTTTTT. This sequence joins TRBV12-5 and TRBJ2-2; D gene uncertain. V lost 6 bases and J 6 bases, leaving 8 bases between the germline ends. The CDR3 totals 12 residues. Germline CDR1 and CDR2: LGHNT and FRNRAP.

Remarks on this clone: One end of the junction is discordant with germline, which a read error may explain. V gene TRBV7-9 combines with J gene TRBJ2-1, with TRBD2 matching 16 bases. This CDR3 comprises 17 residues. Germline values: CDR1 SEHNR, CDR2 FQNEAQ (reference sequence). CDR3 sequence (DNA): TGTGCCAGCAGCCTAGCCGGGACTAGCGGGAGGGACAATGAGCAGTTCTTC. Translated: CASSLAGTSGRDNEQFF.

V gene TRBV7-9 combines with J gene TRBJ2-1, with a tentative D call TRBD1 (6 bases). This CDR3 region has 13 residues. Germline CDR1 is SEHNR and CDR2 is FQNEAQ (reference sequence). V dropped 6 bases and J dropped 9 bases, with 15 bases sitting between them. The CDR3 spells CASSPQGGGEQFF. The CDR3 DNA follows: TGTGCCAGCAGTCCACAGGGTGGCGGTGAGCAGTTCTTC.

This chain connects TRBV5-1 to TRBJ2-1; possibly TRBD2 for D (6 bases). Trimming took off 5 bases at V and 8 bases at J, with 14 bases between the two ends. CDR1 and CDR2 from the germline V gene are SGHRS and YFSETQ. The CDR3 extends over 13 amino acids. The chain's CDR3 is CASSVRRGDEQFF. The CDR3 coding sequence is TGCGCCAGCAGTGTCCGGAGGGGCGATGAGCAGTTCTTC.

J is TRBJ2-5 and V is TRBV5-4; tentative D call: TRBD2 (6 bases). CDR3 length: 17 residues. The V gene's germline CDR1 is SGHNT and CDR2 YYREEE (reference sequence). Between the trimmed V and J ends, which lost 0 bases and 0 bases, there was a span of 15 bases. The CDR3 nucleotides read TGTGCCAGCAGCTTGGGGTATGGGGGGACCAACCAAGAGACCCAGTACTTC. Encoded protein: CASSLGYGGTNQETQYF.

This rearrangement joins TRBV25-1 to TRBJ1-2; D perhaps matches TRBD1 (6 bases). Germline V CDR1 and CDR2: MGHDK, SYGVNS. V was trimmed by 6 bases and J by 4 bases, leaving 15 bases between them. The CDR3 has 14 amino acids. CDR3 coding DNA: TGTGCCAGCAGCCCACCCGGACAGCGCTATGGCTACACCTTC. Protein sequence: CASSPPGQRYGYTF.

This clone was detected once. This sequence joins TRBV7-9 and TRBJ2-2; perhaps TRBD1 as D (6 bases). This CDR3 spans 12 amino acids. Germline V gene lookup returns CDR1 SEHNR and CDR2 FQNEAQ (reference sequence). V dropped 5 bases and J dropped 9 bases, with 10 bases sitting between them. The CDR3 coding sequence is TGTGCCAGCAGCCTACAGGGCAGGGAGCTGTTTTTT. Translated, it gives CASSLQGRELFF.